A single T cell receptor (beta chain) is shown here with its context. Its antigen has not been determined. No base quality values were provided; no much bigger clone lies one nucleotide off. The CDR3, cysteine through phenylalanine, is 16 amino acids long. Solely the CDR3 DNA is kept, with 48 bases framed from the first base. Based on the germline V gene, the CDR1 and CDR2 sequences are MRHNA and SNTAGT. Trimming removed 4 bases from V and 1 base from J, leaving 13 bases between the germline ends. The sample is drawn from a study of sequential checkpoint blockade in melanoma (dated 2019 in TCRdb). Notes on the research overall: Patients were assigned by 1:1 randomization to either first-line nivolumab followed by ipilimumab (arm A) or ipilimumab followed by nivolumab (arm B). Both trial sequences were followed by maintenance nivolumab. What the authors observed across the whole study: The model for predicting response that combines TCR metrics with mutation burden needs to be validated in larger, independent patient cohorts.

TCRbeta CDR3 regions were immunosequenced from genomic DNA with the immunoSEQ Assay. Genomic DNA was amplified by bias-controlled multiplex PCR before high-throughput sequencing. On the authors' methods: To quantify the absolute abundance of each unique TCRbeta CDR3 region, the sequences were collapsed and filtered. Clonality, defined as 1 minus Pielou's evenness, was calculated using productive rearrangements only. Clones with significantly greater frequencies in on-treatment versus baseline samples were identified using a previously published method. Not all clones reach the TCRdb copy of this immuneACCESS table, which keeps in-frame sequences only. Checked studies attribute under half of the gap to unresolved V genes and leave the rest unexplained. The V and J calls and clone size are taken from that table; D and trimming were inferred from the DNA. The sample yields fewer than 40,000 clones; roughly 84% were counted once. The ten most abundant clones make up 9.5% to 15% of the sample.

According to the study, the label for this sample's treatment or condition signals: randomized to nivolumab then ipilimumab (arm A) or the reverse (arm B). Prior DNA-damaging chemotherapy had not been received by any trial patient. On a FACS Aria II flow cytometer, live CD3+CD8+ cells that were negative for CD19 and CD56 were sorted from thawed PBMCs. Samples came from patients with melanoma in CheckMate 064, a randomized, open-label phase II trial of sequential checkpoint blockade. Peripheral blood mononuclear cells were collected by leukapheresis, purified using Ficoll-Paque, and frozen in human serum containing roughly 10% DMSO. Purity of sorted blood CD3+CD8+ cells was verified at >95% immediately after sorting, followed by DNA extraction.

Sequencing was performed on CD8+ T cells sorted from blood (inferred from file names), taken from a patient given nivolumab and ipilimumab in sequence. This sequence was found in a human donor with melanoma. The rearranged chain carries TRBV6-4 and TRBJ2-2, with TRBD1 as a weak D call on 6 bases. The CDR3: CASSVSGTWNTGELFF. The sequenced DNA: TGTGCCAGCAGTGTCTCCGGGACATGGAACACCGGGGAGCTGTTTTTT.